Each of the 12 T cell receptor beta chains below was sequenced from the same sample in a study of T cells in Graves' hyperthyroidism and ophthalmopathy. Amplification of TCR beta CDR3 regions was performed using RNA transcripts as template. The study used the HTBI primer set for a first-round RT-PCR of the TCR CDR3. A single record per CDR3 protein comes from TCRdb applying MiXCR to the multiplex PCR reads. In the table there are a few hundred thousand distinct CDR3 sequences, around 20% of which are singletons. Sequenced input: blood. These receptors were obtained from a man between 18 and 29 years old with Graves' hyperthyroidism.

This clonotype has a count of ten or more. V is TRBV6-2 or TRBV6-3 and J is TRBJ2-7, with 7 nucleotides matching TRBD1. The CDR3 length is 15 residues. Germline V gives CDR1 MNHEY, CDR2 SVGEGT. V shed 1 base, J shed 6 bases, and the junction held 9 bases outside the gene matches. In nucleotides, the CDR3 is TGTGCCAGCAGTTACTTCGGACAGGTCGAGGTCGAGCAGTACTTC. Amino acids: CASSYFGQVEVEQYF.

This chain connects TRBV6-1 to TRBJ2-2; no clear D gene. The CDR3 extends over 15 amino acids. Trimming left V 5 bases short and J 4 bases short, with 14 bases between. CDR1 MNHNS and CDR2 SASEGT come from the germline V gene. The CDR3 DNA reads TGTGCCAGCAGTCCGCGTTCCCCCAGCACCGGGGAGCTGTTTTTT. This translates into CASSPRSPSTGELFF.

The chain combines TRBV6-1 with TRBJ2-7; TRBD2 aligns across 10 bases. Germline loops: CDR1 MNHNS, CDR2 SASEGT. V shed 7 bases and J 5 bases; nucleotides not matched to a gene: 8. The CDR3 spans 14 residues. CDR3 protein: CASTRLAGDHEQYF. The CDR3 DNA reads as TGTGCCAGCACGAGGCTAGCGGGGGATCACGAGCAGTACTTC.

This clonotype was recorded at least ten times. The rearrangement uses TRBV12-3 or TRBV12-4 and TRBJ2-2; no clear D. V lost 6 bases, J lost 2 bases, and 13 bases lay in between. The CDR3 totals 15 residues. The CDR3 here is CASSGPTINTGELFF. The CDR3, as DNA: TGTGCCAGCAGCGGGCCGACGATTAACACCGGGGAGCTGTTTTTT.

To note about this clonotype: A much larger clone sits a single nucleotide away, making a read error possible. The chain is built from TRBV6-1 and TRBJ2-7; 9 nucleotides line up with TRBD2. CDR1 and CDR2 (germline): MNHNS, SASEGT. The length of the CDR3 is 14 residues. The CDR3 region has the DNA TGTGCCTGCAGTGCCCTAGCGGGGAAAAACGAGCAGTACTTC. This encodes CACSALAGKNEQYF.

This clonotype was seen more than once but under ten times. The V and J genes are TRBV4-1 and TRBJ1-2; D is possibly TRBD1 (5 bases). CDR3 length: 13 residues. V was shortened by 5 bases and J by 6 bases, with 13 bases between the two germline ends. Germline V gene sequence: CDR1 MGHRA, CDR2 YSYEKL. The CDR3 bases are TGCGCCAGCAGCGAGGGGTGGGCGAATGGCTACACCTTC. It translates to CASSEGWANGYTF.

This clonotype was counted at least ten times. This chain joins TRBV12-3 or TRBV12-4 and TRBJ1-1; weak D call: TRBD1 (5 bases). V dropped 6 bases and J dropped 5 bases, with 13 bases sitting between them. The CDR3 is 13 amino acids. The CDR3 nucleotides read TGTGCCAGCAGCTTTGGGACGCCAACTGAAGCTTTCTTT. It translates to CASSFGTPTEAFF.

Written as DNA, the CDR3 is TGTGCCAGCAGTGTGTACCAGGGGGAATACGAGCAGTACTTC. This gives the protein CASSVYQGEYEQYF. J is TRBJ2-7 and V is TRBV2; 7 bases map to TRBD1. The CDR3 consists of 14 residues. Germline CDR1 SNHLY, CDR2 FYNNEI. The ends lost 4 bases at V and 4 bases at J; junction bases unmatched: 7.

The J gene is TRBJ1-1, the V gene TRBV30; D gene unclear. In germline, CDR1 is GTSNPN, CDR2 SVGIG (reference sequence). The CDR3 runs to 13 residues. V lost 3 bases to trimming and J lost 4 bases, with 12 bases between them. CDR3 residues: CAWRGGFGTEAFF. CDR3 DNA sequence: TGTGCCTGGAGAGGAGGGTTTGGCACTGAAGCTTTCTTT.

This clonotype showed up many times. The V gene is TRBV7-9, the J gene TRBJ1-2; a possible D gene is TRBD1 (5 bases). The CDR3 has 14 amino acids. Trimming took off 5 bases at V and 8 bases at J, with 18 bases between the two ends. Germline V gene lookup returns CDR1 SEHNR and CDR2 FQNEAQ (reference sequence). The CDR3 nucleotides are TGTGCCAGCAGCCCAGAGGGGCAGGGAAGAGGCTACACCTTC. It translates to CASSPEGQGRGYTF.

This sequence joins TRBV6-5 and TRBJ1-2; 12 bases agree with TRBD1. J was trimmed by 10 bases and V by 3 bases; bases with no gene match: 6. CDR1 and CDR2 from the germline V gene are MNHEY and SVGAGI. The CDR3 contains 14 residues. Here the CDR3 DNA reads TGTGCCAGCAGTTATCCCGGGACAGGGGGCATCTACACCTTC. Amino acid sequence: CASSYPGTGGIYTF.

The chain couples TRBV12-3 or TRBV12-4 to TRBJ1-1; D possibly corresponds to TRBD1 (6 bases). This CDR3 has 14 residues. Deletions cut 6 bases from V and 3 bases from J, with 14 bases between. The CDR3 region has the DNA TGTGCCAGCAGCCGGCCGGGGGCGCACACTGAAGCTTTCTTT. The encoded protein is CASSRPGAHTEAFF.